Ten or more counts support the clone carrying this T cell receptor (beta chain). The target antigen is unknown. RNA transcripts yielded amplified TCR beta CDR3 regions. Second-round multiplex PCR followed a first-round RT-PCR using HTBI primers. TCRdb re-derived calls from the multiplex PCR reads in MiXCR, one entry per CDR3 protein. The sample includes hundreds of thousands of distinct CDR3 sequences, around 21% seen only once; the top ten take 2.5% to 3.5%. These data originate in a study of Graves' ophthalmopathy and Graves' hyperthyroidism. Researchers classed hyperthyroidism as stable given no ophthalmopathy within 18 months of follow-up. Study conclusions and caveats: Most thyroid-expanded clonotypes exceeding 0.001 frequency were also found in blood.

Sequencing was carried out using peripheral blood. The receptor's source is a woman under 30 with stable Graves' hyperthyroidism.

This CDR3 is CASSSSGSPGELFF. CDR3 sequence (DNA): TGTGCCAGCAGCTCTAGCGGGAGCCCCGGGGAGCTGTTTTTT. The chain employs TRBV7-2 and TRBJ2-2, with 10 bases identical to TRBD2. The trim removed 4 bases at V and 6 bases at J, leaving 2 bases unmatched. Germline-derived CDR1 and CDR2 are SGHTA and FQGNSA. This CDR3 spans 14 amino acids.